These T cell receptor beta chains were read from a single sample in a study of T cell changes during pregnancy in multiple sclerosis. Profiling relied on immunoSEQ multiplex PCR, and the TCRdb table lists in-frame clones only, not all of them. The repertoire holds 65,000 to 80,000 clones, with 90% as singletons. Specimen: peripheral blood, collected in the third trimester of pregnancy. These receptors all stem from a female donor with multiple sclerosis, enrolled in a pregnancy study. CDR3s include the opening cysteine and the closing phenylalanine or tryptophan. Each record gives: J gene, clone size, V gene, D gene, CDR3 DNA, CDR3 protein. A D gene is named only where the DNA matches it firmly. A clone size is listed for some rows: how often the clone was seen (once, few, many), or a class if it is expanded.

TRBJ2-7 NA TRBV19 TRBD2 TGTGCCAGCCGAACTAGCGGGAGTAATTACGAGCAGTACTTC CASRTSGSNYEQYF
TRBJ1-5 NA TRBV7-2 TRBD1 TGTGCCAGCAGCTCAGGGTCAGGGGGTGGACAGCATTTT CASSSGSGGGQHF
TRBJ1-4 once TRBV5-1 NA TGCGCCAGCAGCCTTGCGGGCTCGGGGAATGAAAAACTGTTTTTT CASSLAGSGNEKLFF
TRBJ1-2 NA TRBV6-5 NA TGTGCCAGCAGTTATAATCTAAACTATGGCTACACCTTC CASSYNLNYGYTF
TRBJ2-3 once TRBV6-5 NA TGTGCCAGCAGCATGTACAGCTATCGCACAGATACGCAGTATTTT CASSMYSYRTDTQYF
TRBJ2-5 few TRBV7-8 TRBD2 TGTGCCAGCAGCGGACCCGGGACTAGCGGGGACTACCTCCTGGAGACCCAGTACTTC CASSGPGTSGDYLLETQYF
TRBJ2-7 NA TRBV9 TRBD1 TGTGCCAGCAGCGGAGGGACAGGGCCCCACCTGGGGAATCGAGACTACGAGCAGTACTTC CASSGGTGPHLGNRDYEQYF
TRBJ2-2 NA TRBV18 TRBD1 TGTGCCAGCTCACGACAGGGTCGGGGCACCGGGGAGCTGTTTTTT CASSRQGRGTGELFF
TRBJ2-2 NA TRBV5-4 NA TGTGCCAGCAGCCCTAGGGGTGACACCGGGGAGCTGTTTTTT CASSPRGDTGELFF
TRBJ2-7 once TRBV6-5 NA TGTGCCAGCAGTTACTCCCTGGATAGCGCCTACGAGCAGTACTTC CASSYSLDSAYEQYF
TRBJ1-3 NA TRBV9 NA TGTGCCAGCAGCTCGCCTAAGGGGCGTTGGACAAGAAACACCATATATTTT CASSSPKGRWTRNTIYF
TRBJ1-6 NA TRBV4-3 TRBD1 TGCGCCAGCAGCCAAACCGGGACAGGGGCTTCACCCCTCCACTTT CASSQTGTGASPLHF
TRBJ1-6 NA TRBV6-6 NA TGTGCCAGCAGTTACTCGCGGAGCTCCTATAATTCACCCCTCCACTTT CASSYSRSSYNSPLHF
TRBJ1-2 NA TRBV5-1 NA TGCGCCAGCGCCGATTGGGGCAGGCTCTATGGCTACACCTTC CASADWGRLYGYTF
TRBJ2-3 NA TRBV29-1 TRBD2 TGCAGCGCTAGACCAGCGGGGGGCACAGATACGCAGTATTTT CSARPAGGTDTQYF
TRBJ2-6 NA TRBV7-9 NA TGTGCCAGCAGCCCAGGCTTAATCTCTGGGGCCAACGTCCTGACTTTC CASSPGLISGANVLTF
TRBJ2-7 NA TRBV29-1 TRBD2 TGCAGCGTTGGAGACCGGACTAGCGGCGTTCCCTACGAGCAGTACTTC CSVGDRTSGVPYEQYF
TRBJ2-7 NA TRBV7-9 TRBD1 TGTGCCAGCTCCCGGGACAGGGAATACGAGCAGTACTTC CASSRDREYEQYF
TRBJ1-2 NA TRBV6-1 TRBD1 TGTGCCAGCAGGGAAAGTGGGACAGGGGGCGAGGGTGGCTACACCTTC CASRESGTGGEGGYTF
TRBJ2-7 NA TRBV27 NA TGTGCCAGCAATCGACGCGGAGGAGGGCCCCTCTACGAGCAGTACTTC CASNRRGGGPLYEQYF
TRBJ2-7 NA TRBV7-2 NA TGTGCCAGCAGCCCACGGACAGCTTACGAGCAGTACTTC CASSPRTAYEQYF
TRBJ1-1 NA TRBV30 TRBD1 TGTGCCTGGAGCAAGACAGGGAGGTCGGGCACTGAAGCTTTCTTT CAWSKTGRSGTEAFF
TRBJ2-5 NA TRBV7-6 TRBD2 TGTGCCAGCAGCCAGACTAGCGGGGGGTCAGGGGAGACCCAGTACTTC CASSQTSGGSGETQYF
TRBJ2-5 NA TRBV2 NA TGTGCCAGCAGATATGACATCCAAGAGACCCAGTACTTC CASRYDIQETQYF
TRBJ2-7 NA TRBV9 TRBD2 TGTGCCAGCAGCGTAGTGGGACTAGGATATGACGAGCAGTACTTC CASSVVGLGYDEQYF
TRBJ1-1 NA TRBV18 NA TGTGCCAGCTCACCACTCTCGGGATCGGCGACTGAAGCTTTCTTT CASSPLSGSATEAFF
TRBJ2-5 NA TRBV15 TRBD2 TGTGCCACCAGCACGGGGACTAGCGGGAGTGTAGAGACCCAGTACTTC CATSTGTSGSVETQYF
TRBJ1-6 medium-sized TRBV6-1 TRBD1 TGTGCCAGCAGGGAAACTGCAGACAGGGGGTATAATTCACCCCTCCACTTT CASRETADRGYNSPLHF
TRBJ2-7 NA TRBV5-6 NA TGTGCCAGCAGCTTCTCCAGGGGATCCTACGAGCAGTACTTC CASSFSRGSYEQYF
TRBJ2-3 NA TRBV27 NA TGTGCCAGCAGTTTATTTGTTCCACTGCGGCTTCTCACAGATACGCAGTATTTT CASSLFVPLRLLTDTQYF
TRBJ1-1 NA TRBV25-1 TRBD1 TGTGCCAGCAGGAGTACAGGGGTACCTGAAGCTTTCTTT CASRSTGVPEAFF
TRBJ1-1 NA TRBV6-1 TRBD1 TGTGCCAGCAGTCGGGGACAGGGGTACACTGAAGCTTTCTTT CASSRGQGYTEAFF
TRBJ2-3 NA TRBV12-5 NA TGTGCTAGTGGTTTGGGGGCTAGCGGCACAGATACGCAGTATTTT CASGLGASGTDTQYF
TRBJ2-2 NA TRBV19 TRBD1 TGTGCCAGTAGCCCACTGGGACAGGGGCCGAACACCGGGGAGCTGTTTTTT CASSPLGQGPNTGELFF
TRBJ1-1 NA TRBV7-8 NA TGTGCCAGCAGCTTCGTATTGGGGGGCACTGAAGCTTTCTTT CASSFVLGGTEAFF
TRBJ1-4 NA TRBV29-1 NA TGCAGCGTTGAAATCCAGGGGCAGAAACTGTTTTTT CSVEIQGQKLFF
TRBJ1-1 NA TRBV19 TRBD1 TGTGCCAGTAGCCTTATATCCCGGACAGGGGAAAACACTGAAGCTTTCTTT CASSLISRTGENTEAFF
TRBJ2-7 NA TRBV6-1 NA TGTGCCAGCAGCACCGGGATTCACTACGAGCAGTACTTC CASSTGIHYEQYF
TRBJ2-1 NA TRBV5-4 NA TGTGCCAGCAGCTCTGGGAGCTCCTACAATGAGCAGTTCTTC CASSSGSSYNEQFF
TRBJ2-7 NA TRBV4-1 TRBD2 TGCGCCAGCAGCCAAGGTGGCGCTAGCGGGAGTGATGTGGGGCAGTACTTC CASSQGGASGSDVGQYF
TRBJ2-2 NA TRBV10-3 TRBD2 TGTGCCATCAGTGGATCTAGCGGAAGCCCCGGGGAGCTGTTTTTT CAISGSSGSPGELFF
TRBJ2-3 NA TRBV18 NA TGTGCCAGCTCACAAGGGGTGCTCGTTGATACGCAGTATTTT CASSQGVLVDTQYF
TRBJ1-5 NA TRBV7-8 NA TGTGCCAGCAACAGTGGGCTGAATAATAATCAGCCCCAGCATTTT CASNSGLNNNQPQHF
TRBJ2-7 NA TRBV10-3 TRBD1 TGTGCCATCAGTGACGGGACAGGGGCTGACGAGCAGTACTTC CAISDGTGADEQYF
TRBJ2-2 NA TRBV6-5 NA TGTGCCAGCAGTTACGGGGGCAGTGGGAACACCGGGGAGCTGTTTTTT CASSYGGSGNTGELFF
TRBJ2-1 once TRBV14 TRBD2 TGTGCCAGCAGCCAAGCCGGGACTAGCGGGAGATTACAGTTCTTC CASSQAGTSGRLQFF